Listed here are 8 T cell receptor beta chains from one sample, sequenced in a study of T cell responses to AZD1222 COVID-19 vaccine. The assay was immunoSEQ multiplex PCR, and TCRdb's table has in-frame clones only and misses some. The repertoire holds 110,000 to 150,000 clones, 85% to 95% seen once, with about 9% in the top ten. The sample in question was peripheral blood, obtained on day 0 of AZD1222 vaccination. These receptors came from an adult in good health.

V is TRBV30 and J is TRBJ1-1; D is undetermined. This CDR3 is built from 13 residues. Trimming took off 3 bases at V and 0 bases at J, with 8 bases between the two ends. CDR1 GTSNPN and CDR2 SVGIG come from the germline V gene (reference sequence). This chain's CDR3 is CAWRKNLNTEAFF. For the CDR3, the DNA is TGTGCCTGGAGGAAAAACTTGAACACTGAAGCTTTCTTT.

The chain combines TRBV4-1 with TRBJ2-4; D gene uncertain. Germline CDR1 reads MGHRA; CDR2 reads YSYEKL. V lost 0 bases and J lost 1, with 13 bases in between. The CDR3 has 17 residues. CDR3 in amino acids: CASSQDRAARAKNIQYF. The CDR3 bases are TGCGCCAGCAGCCAAGATCGGGCAGCAAGGGCCAAAAACATTCAGTACTTC.

The V call is TRBV5-1, the J call TRBJ2-3; 8 nucleotides line up with TRBD2. The length of the CDR3 is 15 residues. V trimming: 1 base; J trimming: 1 base; junction bases outside the gene matches: 2. Per germline, CDR1 SGHRS and CDR2 YFSETQ. The CDR3 DNA is TGCGCCAGCAGCTTGTGGGGACTAGGCACAGATACGCAGTATTTT. Translating it yields CASSLWGLGTDTQYF.

The chain combines TRBV6-2 or TRBV6-3 with TRBJ1-4; no definite D call. Germline V gene data show CDR1 as MNHEY and CDR2 as SVGEGT. The CDR3 consists of 11 residues. Trimming removed 6 bases from V and 11 bases from J, with 10 bases in between. The CDR3 protein is CASSPGEKLFF. Here the CDR3 DNA reads TGTGCCAGCAGCCCTGGGGAGAAACTGTTTTTT.

The genes are TRBV5-1 and TRBJ1-2; TRBD1 matches at 7 bases. V lost 9 bases to trimming and J lost 0 bases; unmatched junction nucleotides: 11. Germline loops: CDR1 SGHRS, CDR2 YFSETQ. The CDR3 has 15 amino acids. In nucleotides, the CDR3 is TGCGCCACCCGGCCGTTGACAGGGTCTAACTATGGCTACACCTTC. It encodes CATRPLTGSNYGYTF.

This clone was counted only a few times. CDR3: CASSLLPSGDVSNQPQHF. Written as DNA, the CDR3 is TGTGCCAGCAGCTTGTTGCCCAGCGGGGATGTTAGCAATCAGCCCCAGCATTTT. The V call is TRBV7-8, the J call TRBJ1-5; no clear D. This CDR3 contains 18 residues. V was shortened by 3 bases and J by 0 bases, with 18 bases between the two germline ends. Germline V gives CDR1 SGHVS, CDR2 FQNEAQ.

J is TRBJ2-3 and V is TRBV6-1; D could derive from TRBD1 or TRBD2 (5 bases each). Germline CDR1 MNHNS, CDR2 SASEGT. Trimming shortened V by 7 bases and J by 2 bases, and 10 bases separated the two germline ends. The CDR3 length is 13 residues. Written as DNA, the CDR3 is TGTGCCAGCAATCGGGGCACCACAGATACGCAGTATTTT. Its translation is CASNRGTTDTQYF.

The chain has TRBV29-1 and TRBJ2-4, with D unresolved. Per the germline V gene, CDR1 is SQVTM and CDR2 is ANQGSEA. V was cut by 5 bases and J by 7 bases, with 9 bases left in between. The CDR3 covers 11 residues. As DNA, the CDR3 is TGCAGCGTTATGGTAGTGAACATTCAGTACTTC. Protein sequence: CSVMVVNIQYF.